The clone carrying this TCR beta chain was recorded at least ten times. The antigen is not known. From germline, CDR1 is SGDLS and CDR2 YYNGEE. V was trimmed by 2 bases and J by 2 bases, leaving 10 bases between them. The CDR3 is 14 amino acids. This sample stems from a study of glioma-infiltrating T cells. Study-wide points: Only very few CDR3 sequences appeared in both tissue and blood.

TCR alpha and beta CDR3 regions were amplified from RNA using iRepertoire nested multiplex PCR. TCRdb used MiXCR to reprocess the multiplex PCR reads, holding one entry per CDR3 protein. The data hold approximately 110,000 distinct CDR3 sequences, with less than 30% observed a single time. The source is a human donor with low-grade glioma or glioblastoma, undergoing nonglioma brain surgery, or in good health (not recorded which). The sample taken for sequencing was glioma tissue, nonneoplastic brain tissue, or PBMCs (not recorded which). The V gene is TRBV9, the J gene TRBJ1-1; perhaps TRBD1 as D (6 bases). The DNA of the CDR3 is TGTGCCAGCAGCGTGGACAGCTCCAACACTGAAGCTTTCTTT. This sequence encodes CASSVDSSNTEAFF.